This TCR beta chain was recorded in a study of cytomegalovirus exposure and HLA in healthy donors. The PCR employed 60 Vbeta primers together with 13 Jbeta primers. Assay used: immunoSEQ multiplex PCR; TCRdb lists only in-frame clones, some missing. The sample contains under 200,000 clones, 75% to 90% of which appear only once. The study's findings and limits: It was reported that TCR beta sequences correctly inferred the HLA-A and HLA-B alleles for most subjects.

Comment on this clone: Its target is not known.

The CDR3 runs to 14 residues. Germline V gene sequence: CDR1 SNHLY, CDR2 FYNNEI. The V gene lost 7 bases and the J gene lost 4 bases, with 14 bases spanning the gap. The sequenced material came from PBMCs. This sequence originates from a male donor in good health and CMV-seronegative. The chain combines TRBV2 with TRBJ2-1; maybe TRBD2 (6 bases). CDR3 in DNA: TGTGCCAGCAATGCCCGTGGGACTTACAATGAGCAGTTCTTC. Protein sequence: CASNARGTYNEQFF.